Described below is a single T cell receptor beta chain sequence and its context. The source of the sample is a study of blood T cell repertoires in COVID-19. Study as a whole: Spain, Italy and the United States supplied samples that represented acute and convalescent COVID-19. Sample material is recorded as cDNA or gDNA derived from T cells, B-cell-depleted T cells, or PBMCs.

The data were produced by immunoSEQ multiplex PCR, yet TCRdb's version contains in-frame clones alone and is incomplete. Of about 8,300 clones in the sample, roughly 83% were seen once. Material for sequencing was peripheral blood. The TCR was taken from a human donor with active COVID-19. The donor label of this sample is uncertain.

CDR3 region: CASSPTGRNQPQHF. Written as DNA, the CDR3 is TGTGCCAGCAGCCCGACAGGGCGCAATCAGCCCCAGCATTTT. The gene calls are TRBV28 and TRBJ1-5; 7 bases map to TRBD1. This CDR3 comprises 14 residues. The V and J ends lost 6 bases and 2 bases, in that order; junction bases with no gene match: 4. Germline CDR1 MDHEN, CDR2 SYDVKM.